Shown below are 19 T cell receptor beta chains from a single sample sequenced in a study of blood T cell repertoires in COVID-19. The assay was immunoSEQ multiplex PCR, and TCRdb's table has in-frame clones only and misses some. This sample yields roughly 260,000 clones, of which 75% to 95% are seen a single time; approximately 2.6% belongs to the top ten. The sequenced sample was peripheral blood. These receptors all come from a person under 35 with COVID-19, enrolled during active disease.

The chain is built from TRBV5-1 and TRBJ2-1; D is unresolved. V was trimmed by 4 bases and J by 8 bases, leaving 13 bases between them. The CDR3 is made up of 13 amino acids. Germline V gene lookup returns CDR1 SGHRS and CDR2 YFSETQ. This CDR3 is CASSPSWSDEQFF. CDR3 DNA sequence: TGCGCCAGCAGCCCCAGTTGGTCCGATGAGCAGTTCTTC.

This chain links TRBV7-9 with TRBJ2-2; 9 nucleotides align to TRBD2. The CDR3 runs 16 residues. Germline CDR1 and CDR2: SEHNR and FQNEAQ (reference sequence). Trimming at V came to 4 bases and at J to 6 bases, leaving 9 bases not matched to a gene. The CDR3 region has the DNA TGTGCCAGCAGCTCCGGGACTAGCCGTCCAGCCGGGGAGCTGTTTTTT. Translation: CASSSGTSRPAGELFF.

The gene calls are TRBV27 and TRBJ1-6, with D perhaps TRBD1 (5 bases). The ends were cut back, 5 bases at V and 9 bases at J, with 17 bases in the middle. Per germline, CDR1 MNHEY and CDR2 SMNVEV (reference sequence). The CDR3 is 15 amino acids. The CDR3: CASSPGLTTRSPLHF. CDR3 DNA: TGTGCCAGCAGTCCGGGACTCACGACACGTTCACCCCTCCACTTT.

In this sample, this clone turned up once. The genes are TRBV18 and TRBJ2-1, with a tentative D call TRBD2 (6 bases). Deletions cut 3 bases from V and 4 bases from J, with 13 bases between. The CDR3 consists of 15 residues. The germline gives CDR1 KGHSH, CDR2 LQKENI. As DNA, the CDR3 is TGTGCCAGCTCACCTACGGGCGGGATGTACAATGAGCAGTTCTTC. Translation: CASSPTGGMYNEQFF. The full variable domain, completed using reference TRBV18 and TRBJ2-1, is NAGVMQNPRHLVRRRGQEARLRCSPMKGHSHVYWYRQLPEEGLKFMVYLQKENIIDESGMPKERFSAEFPKEGPSILRIQQVVRGDSAAYFCASSPTGGMYNEQFFGPGTRLTVL.

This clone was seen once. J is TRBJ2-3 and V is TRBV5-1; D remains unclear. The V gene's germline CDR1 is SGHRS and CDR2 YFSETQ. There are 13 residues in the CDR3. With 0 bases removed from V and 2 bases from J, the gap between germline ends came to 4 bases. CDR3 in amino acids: CASSLGHTDTQYF. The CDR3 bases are TGCGCCAGCAGCTTGGGACACACAGATACGCAGTATTTT.

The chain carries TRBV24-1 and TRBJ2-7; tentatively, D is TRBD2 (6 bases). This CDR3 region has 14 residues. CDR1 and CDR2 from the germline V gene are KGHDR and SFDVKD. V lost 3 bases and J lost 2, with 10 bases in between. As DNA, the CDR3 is TGTGCCACCAGTGATCCGGGACTCCCCTACGAGCAGTACTTC. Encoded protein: CATSDPGLPYEQYF.

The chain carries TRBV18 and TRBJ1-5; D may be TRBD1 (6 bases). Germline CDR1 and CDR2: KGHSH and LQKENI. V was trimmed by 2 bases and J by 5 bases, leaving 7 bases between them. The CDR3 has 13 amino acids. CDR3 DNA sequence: TGTGCCAGCTCACCAGCAGGGGATCAGCCCCAGCATTTT. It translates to CASSPAGDQPQHF.

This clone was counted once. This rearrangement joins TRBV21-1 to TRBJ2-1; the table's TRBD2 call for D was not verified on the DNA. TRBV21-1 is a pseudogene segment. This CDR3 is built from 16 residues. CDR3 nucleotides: TGTGCCAGCAGCAAAGCAGCGGGAGTCTCCTACAATGAGCAGTTCTTC. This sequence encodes CASSKAAGVSYNEQFF.

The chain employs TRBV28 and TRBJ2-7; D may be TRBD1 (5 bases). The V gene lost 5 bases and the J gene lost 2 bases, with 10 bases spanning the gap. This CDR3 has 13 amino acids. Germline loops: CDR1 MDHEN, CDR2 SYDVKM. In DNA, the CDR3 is TGTGCCAGCAGTACAGGAAACCCCTACGAGCAGTACTTC. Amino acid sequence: CASSTGNPYEQYF.

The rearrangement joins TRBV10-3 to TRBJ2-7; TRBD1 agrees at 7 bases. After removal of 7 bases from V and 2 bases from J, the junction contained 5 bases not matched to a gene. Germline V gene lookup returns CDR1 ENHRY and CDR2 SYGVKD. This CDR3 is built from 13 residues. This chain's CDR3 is CAIKGQGAYEQYF. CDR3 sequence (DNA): TGTGCCATCAAGGGTCAGGGGGCCTACGAGCAGTACTTC.

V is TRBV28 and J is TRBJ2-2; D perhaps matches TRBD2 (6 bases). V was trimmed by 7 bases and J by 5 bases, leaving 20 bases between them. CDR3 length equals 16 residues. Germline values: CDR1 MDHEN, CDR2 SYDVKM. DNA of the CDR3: TGTGCCAGCAACTTTCATAGGCGGGATAAGACCGGGGAGCTGTTTTTT. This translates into CASNFHRRDKTGELFF.

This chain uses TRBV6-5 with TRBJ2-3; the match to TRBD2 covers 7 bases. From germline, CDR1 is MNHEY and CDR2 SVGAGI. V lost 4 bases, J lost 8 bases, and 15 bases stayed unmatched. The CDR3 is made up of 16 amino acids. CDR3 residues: CASSFAPSGVTLTQYF. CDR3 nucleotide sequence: TGTGCCAGCAGTTTTGCGCCTAGCGGCGTCACTCTTACGCAGTATTTT.

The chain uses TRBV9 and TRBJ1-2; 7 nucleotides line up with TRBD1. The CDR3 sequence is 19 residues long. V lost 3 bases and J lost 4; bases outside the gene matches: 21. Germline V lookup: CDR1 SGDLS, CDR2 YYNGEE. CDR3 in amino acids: CASSARQGLGEDRGYGYTF. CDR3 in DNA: TGTGCCAGCAGCGCCCGACAGGGACTTGGAGAGGACCGGGGCTATGGCTACACCTTC. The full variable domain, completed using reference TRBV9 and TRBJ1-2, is DSGVTQTPKHLITATGQRVTLRCSPRSGDLSVYWYQQSLDQGLQFLIQYYNGEERAKGNILERFSAQQFPDLHSELNLSSLELGDSALYFCASSARQGLGEDRGYGYTFGSGTRLTVV.

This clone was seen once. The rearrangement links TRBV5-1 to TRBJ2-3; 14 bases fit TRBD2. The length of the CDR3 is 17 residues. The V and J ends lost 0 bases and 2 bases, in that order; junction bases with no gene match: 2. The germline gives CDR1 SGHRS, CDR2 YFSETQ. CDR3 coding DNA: TGCGCCAGCAGCTTGGCGGGACTAGCGGGAGTCACAGATACGCAGTATTTT. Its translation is CASSLAGLAGVTDTQYF.

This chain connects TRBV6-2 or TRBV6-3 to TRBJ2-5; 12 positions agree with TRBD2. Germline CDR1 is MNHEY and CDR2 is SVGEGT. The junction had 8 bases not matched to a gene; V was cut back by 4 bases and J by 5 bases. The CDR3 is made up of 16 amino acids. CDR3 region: CASSSLLAGGEETQYF. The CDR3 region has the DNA TGTGCCAGCAGTTCCCTACTAGCGGGAGGAGAGGAGACCCAGTACTTC.

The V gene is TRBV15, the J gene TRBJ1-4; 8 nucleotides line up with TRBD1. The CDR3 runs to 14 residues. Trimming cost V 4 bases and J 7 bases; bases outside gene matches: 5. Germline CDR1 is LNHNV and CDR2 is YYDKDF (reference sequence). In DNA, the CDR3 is TGTGCCACCAGCATCCGGACAGGGAGTGAAAAACTGTTTTTT. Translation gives CATSIRTGSEKLFF.

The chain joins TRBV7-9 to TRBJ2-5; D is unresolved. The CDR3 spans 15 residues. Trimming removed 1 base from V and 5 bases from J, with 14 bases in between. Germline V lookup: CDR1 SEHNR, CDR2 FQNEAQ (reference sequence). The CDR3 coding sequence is TGTGCCAGCAGCTTAGGCACGTACACCGGGGAGACCCAGTACTTC. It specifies CASSLGTYTGETQYF.

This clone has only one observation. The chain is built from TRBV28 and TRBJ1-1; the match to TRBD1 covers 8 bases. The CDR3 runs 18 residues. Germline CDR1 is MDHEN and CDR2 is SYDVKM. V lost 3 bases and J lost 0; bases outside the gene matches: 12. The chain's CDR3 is CASSFRPETGEMNTEAFF. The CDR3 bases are TGTGCCAGCAGTTTCCGCCCCGAGACAGGGGAAATGAACACTGAAGCTTTCTTT.

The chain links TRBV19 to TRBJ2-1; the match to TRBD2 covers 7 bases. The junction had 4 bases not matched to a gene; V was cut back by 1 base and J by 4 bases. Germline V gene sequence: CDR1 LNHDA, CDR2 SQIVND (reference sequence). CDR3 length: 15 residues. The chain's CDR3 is CASSIAGGEYNEQFF. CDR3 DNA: TGTGCCAGTAGTATAGCGGGGGGAGAGTACAATGAGCAGTTCTTC.